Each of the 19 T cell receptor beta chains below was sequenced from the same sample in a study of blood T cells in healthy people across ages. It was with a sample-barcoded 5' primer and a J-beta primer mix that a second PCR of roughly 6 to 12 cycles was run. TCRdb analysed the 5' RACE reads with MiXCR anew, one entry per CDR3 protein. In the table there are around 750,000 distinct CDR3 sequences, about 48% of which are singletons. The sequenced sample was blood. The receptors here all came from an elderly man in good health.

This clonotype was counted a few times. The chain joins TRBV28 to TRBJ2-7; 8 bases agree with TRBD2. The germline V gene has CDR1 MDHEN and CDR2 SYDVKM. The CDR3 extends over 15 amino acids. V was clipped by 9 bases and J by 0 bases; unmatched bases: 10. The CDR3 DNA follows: TGTGCCAGTTTGGGGCGGAGCGGGAGCTCCTACGAGCAGTACTTC. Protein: CASLGRSGSSYEQYF.

CDR3 in amino acids: CASGLMRDTRGETQYF. The CDR3 DNA reads as TGTGCTAGTGGTTTGATGAGGGATACCCGCGGGGAGACCCAGTACTTC. The V and J genes are TRBV12-5 and TRBJ2-7, with TRBD2 as a possible D gene (5 bases). TRBJ2-5 matches the DNA end more closely, so the J call is doubtful. This CDR3 has 16 residues. CDR1 and CDR2 (germline): LGHNT, FRNRAP.

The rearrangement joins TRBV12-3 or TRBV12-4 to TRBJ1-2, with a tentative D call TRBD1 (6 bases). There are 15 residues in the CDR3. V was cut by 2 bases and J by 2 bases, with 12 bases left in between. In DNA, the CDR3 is TGTGCCAGCAGTTTATCAGGGGTTGGAAACTATGGCTACACCTTC. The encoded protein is CASSLSGVGNYGYTF.

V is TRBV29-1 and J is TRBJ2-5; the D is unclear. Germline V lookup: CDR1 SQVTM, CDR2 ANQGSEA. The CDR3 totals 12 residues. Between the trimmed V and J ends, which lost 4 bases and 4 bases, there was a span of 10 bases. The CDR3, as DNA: TGCAGCGTTGTGAGACTGGGAGAGACCCAGTACTTC. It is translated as CSVVRLGETQYF.

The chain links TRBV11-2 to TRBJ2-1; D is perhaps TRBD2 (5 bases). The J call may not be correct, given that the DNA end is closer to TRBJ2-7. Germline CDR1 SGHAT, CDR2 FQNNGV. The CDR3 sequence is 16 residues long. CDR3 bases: TGTGCCAGCAGCTTAGATATACCTAGCTCCTACAATGAGCAGTACTTC. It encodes CASSLDIPSSYNEQYF.

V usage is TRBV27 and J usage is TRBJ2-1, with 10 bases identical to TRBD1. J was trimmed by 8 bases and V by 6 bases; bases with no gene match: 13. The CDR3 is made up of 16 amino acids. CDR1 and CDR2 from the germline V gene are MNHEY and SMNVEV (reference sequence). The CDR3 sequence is CASSLGGTGVGDEQFF. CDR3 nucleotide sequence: TGTGCCAGCAGCCTCGGGGGGACAGGGGTAGGCGATGAGCAGTTCTTC.

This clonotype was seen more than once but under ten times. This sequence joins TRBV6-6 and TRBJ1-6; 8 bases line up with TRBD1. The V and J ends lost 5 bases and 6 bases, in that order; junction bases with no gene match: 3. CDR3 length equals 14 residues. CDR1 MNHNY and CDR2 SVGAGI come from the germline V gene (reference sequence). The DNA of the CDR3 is TGTGCCAGCAGTCCGGGACAGGTTAATTCACCCCTCCACTTT. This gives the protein CASSPGQVNSPLHF.

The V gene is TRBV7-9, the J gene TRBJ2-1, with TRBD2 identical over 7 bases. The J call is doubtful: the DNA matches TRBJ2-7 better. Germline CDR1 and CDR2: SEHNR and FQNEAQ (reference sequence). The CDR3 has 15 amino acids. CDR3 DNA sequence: TGTGCCAGCAGCCCCCACGAGCGGAGGGAGGGTGAGCAGTACTTC. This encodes CASSPHERREGEQYF.

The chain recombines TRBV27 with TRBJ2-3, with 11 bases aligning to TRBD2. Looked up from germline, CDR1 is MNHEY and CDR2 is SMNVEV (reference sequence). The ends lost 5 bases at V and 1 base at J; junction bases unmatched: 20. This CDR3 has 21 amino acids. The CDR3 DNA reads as TGTGCCAGCAGTCTAGGCCAGGGGACTAGCGGAATCCGGGGGGGCACAGATACGCAGTATTTT. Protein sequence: CASSLGQGTSGIRGGTDTQYF.

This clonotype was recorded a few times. The CDR3 sequence is CSVEVASWGDPRYNEQFF. In DNA form, the CDR3 reads TGCAGCGTTGAAGTAGCCAGTTGGGGGGATCCCCGCTACAATGAGCAGTTCTTC. This chain uses TRBV29-1 with TRBJ2-1, with a possible D match to TRBD2 (6 bases). Germline V gene sequence: CDR1 SQVTM, CDR2 ANQGSEA. V was shortened by 1 base and J by 3 bases, with 22 bases between the two germline ends. CDR3 size: 18 residues.

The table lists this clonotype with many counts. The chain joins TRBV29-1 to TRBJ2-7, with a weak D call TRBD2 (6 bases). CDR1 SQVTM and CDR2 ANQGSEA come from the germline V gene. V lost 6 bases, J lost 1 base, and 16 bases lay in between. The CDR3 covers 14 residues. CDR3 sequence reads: CSVTGTPSSYEQYF. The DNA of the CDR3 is TGCAGCGTAACCGGGACTCCCAGTTCCTACGAGCAGTACTTC.

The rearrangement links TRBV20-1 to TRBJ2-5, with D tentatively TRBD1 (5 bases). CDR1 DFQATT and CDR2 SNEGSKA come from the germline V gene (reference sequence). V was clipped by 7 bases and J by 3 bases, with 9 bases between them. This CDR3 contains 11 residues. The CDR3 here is CSVSGKETQYF. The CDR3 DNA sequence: TGCAGTGTATCAGGGAAAGAGACCCAGTACTTC.

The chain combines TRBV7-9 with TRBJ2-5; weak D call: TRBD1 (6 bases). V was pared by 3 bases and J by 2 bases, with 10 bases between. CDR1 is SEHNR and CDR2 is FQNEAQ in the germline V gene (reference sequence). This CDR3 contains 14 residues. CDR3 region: CASSFRTAQETQYF. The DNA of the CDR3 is TGTGCCAGCAGCTTCAGGACAGCTCAAGAGACCCAGTACTTC.

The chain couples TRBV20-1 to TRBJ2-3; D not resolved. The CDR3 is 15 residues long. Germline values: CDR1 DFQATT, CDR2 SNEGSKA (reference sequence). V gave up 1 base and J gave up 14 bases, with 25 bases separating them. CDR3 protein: CSARGKDGHVRYAYF. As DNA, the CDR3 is TGCAGTGCTAGAGGCAAGGACGGCCACGTAAGATACGCGTATTTT.

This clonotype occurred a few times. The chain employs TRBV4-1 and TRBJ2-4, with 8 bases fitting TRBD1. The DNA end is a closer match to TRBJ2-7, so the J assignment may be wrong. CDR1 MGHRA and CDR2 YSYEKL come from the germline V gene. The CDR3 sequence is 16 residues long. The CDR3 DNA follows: TGCGCCAGCAGCCGCTCCTCTCCGGACAGGGACTACGAGCAGTACTTC. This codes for CASSRSSPDRDYEQYF.

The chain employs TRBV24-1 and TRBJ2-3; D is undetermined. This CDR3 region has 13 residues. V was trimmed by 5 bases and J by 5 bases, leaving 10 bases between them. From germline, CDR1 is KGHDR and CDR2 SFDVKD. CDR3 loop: CATSVPLRDTQYF. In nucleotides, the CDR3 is TGTGCCACCAGTGTCCCCCTCCGAGATACGCAGTATTTT.

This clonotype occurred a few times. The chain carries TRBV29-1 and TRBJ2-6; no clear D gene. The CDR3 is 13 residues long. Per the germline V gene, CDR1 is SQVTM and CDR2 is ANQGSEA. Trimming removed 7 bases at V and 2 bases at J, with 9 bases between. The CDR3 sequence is CSALQAGANVLTF. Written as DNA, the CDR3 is TGCAGCGCCCTCCAAGCTGGGGCCAACGTCCTGACTTTC.

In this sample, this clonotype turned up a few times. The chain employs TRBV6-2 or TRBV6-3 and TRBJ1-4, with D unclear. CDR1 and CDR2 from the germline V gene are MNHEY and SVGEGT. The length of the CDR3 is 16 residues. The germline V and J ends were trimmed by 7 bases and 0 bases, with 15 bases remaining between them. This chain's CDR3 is CASTKRVGATNEKLFF. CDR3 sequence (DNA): TGTGCCAGCACGAAACGGGTAGGAGCAACTAATGAAAAACTGTTTTTT.

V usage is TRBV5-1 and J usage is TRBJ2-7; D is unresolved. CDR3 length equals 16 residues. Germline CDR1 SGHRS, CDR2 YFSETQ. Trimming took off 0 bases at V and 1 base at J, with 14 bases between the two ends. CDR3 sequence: CASSLGLGPKSYEQYF. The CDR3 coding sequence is TGCGCCAGCAGCTTGGGGTTGGGTCCGAAGTCCTACGAGCAGTACTTC.